This note documents a single TCR beta chain sequence. Repertoires were generated with immunoSEQ multiplex PCR, while TCRdb's copy carries only in-frame clones and drops some. Here the sample spans approximately 92,000 clones, just over 90% being singletons. The CDR3 runs to 18 residues. The germline CDR1 and CDR2 sequences are SGHRS and YFSETQ. Trimming at V came to 0 bases and at J to 0 bases, leaving 9 bases not matched to a gene. The sample originates from a study of control samples from healthy donors and cancer patients. The rearrangement uses TRBV5-1 and TRBJ1-3; 7 bases match TRBD1. Sequenced sample: blood. The TCR was taken from a woman younger than 45 in good health. The DNA for the CDR3 is TGCGCCAGCAGCTTGGGTATTCTGTCAGGGGGCTCTGGAAACACCATATATTTT. Amino acid sequence: CASSLGILSGGSGNTIYF.